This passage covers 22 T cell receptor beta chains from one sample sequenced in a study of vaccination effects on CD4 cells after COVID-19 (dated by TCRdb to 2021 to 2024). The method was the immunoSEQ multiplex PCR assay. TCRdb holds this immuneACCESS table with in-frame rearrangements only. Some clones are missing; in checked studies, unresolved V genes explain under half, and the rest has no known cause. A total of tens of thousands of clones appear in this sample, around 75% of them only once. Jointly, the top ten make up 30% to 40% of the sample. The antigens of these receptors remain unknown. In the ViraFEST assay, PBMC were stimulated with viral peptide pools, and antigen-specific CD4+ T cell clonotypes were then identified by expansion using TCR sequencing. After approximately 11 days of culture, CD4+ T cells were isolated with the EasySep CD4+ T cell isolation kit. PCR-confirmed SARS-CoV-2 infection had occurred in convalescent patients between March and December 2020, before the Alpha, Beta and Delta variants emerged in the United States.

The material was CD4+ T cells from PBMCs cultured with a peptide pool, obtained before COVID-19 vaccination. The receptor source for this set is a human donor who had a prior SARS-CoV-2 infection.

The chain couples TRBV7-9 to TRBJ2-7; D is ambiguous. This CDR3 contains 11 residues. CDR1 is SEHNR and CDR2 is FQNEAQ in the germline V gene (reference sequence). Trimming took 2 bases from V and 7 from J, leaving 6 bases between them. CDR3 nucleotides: TGTGCCAGCAGCTTAAACCGGGAGCAGTACTTC. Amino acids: CASSLNREQYF.

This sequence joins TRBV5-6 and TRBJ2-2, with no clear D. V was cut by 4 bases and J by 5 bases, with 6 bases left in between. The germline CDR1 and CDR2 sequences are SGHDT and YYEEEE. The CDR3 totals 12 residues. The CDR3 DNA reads TGTGCCAGCAGCCGAAGAACCGGGGAGCTGTTTTTT. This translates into CASSRRTGELFF. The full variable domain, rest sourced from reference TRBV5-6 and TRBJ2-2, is DAGVTQSPTHLIKTRGQQVTLRCSPKSGHDTVSWYQQALGQGPQFIFQYYEEEERQRGNFPDRFSGHQFPNYSSELNVNALLLGDSALYLCASSRRTGELFFGEGSRLTVL.

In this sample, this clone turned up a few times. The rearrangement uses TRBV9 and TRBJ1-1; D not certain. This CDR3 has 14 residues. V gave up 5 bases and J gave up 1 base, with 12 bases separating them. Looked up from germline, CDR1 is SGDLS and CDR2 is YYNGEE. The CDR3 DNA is TGTGCCAGCAGACGAGCGCCGTGGAACACTGAAGCTTTCTTT. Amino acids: CASRRAPWNTEAFF.

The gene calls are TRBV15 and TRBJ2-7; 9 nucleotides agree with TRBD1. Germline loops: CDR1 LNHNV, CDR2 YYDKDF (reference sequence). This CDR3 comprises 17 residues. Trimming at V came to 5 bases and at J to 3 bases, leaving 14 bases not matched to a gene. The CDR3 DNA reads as TGTGCCACCAGCGGGCTACCGGGACAGGGTCTGGGCTACGAGCAGTACTTC. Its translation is CATSGLPGQGLGYEQYF. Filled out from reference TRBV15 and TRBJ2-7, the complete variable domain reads DAMVIQNPRYQVTQFGKPVTLSCSQTLNHNVMYWYQQKSSQAPKLLFHYYDKDFNNEADTPDNFQSRRPNTSFCFLDIRSPGLGDTAMYLCATSGLPGQGLGYEQYFGPGTRLTVT.

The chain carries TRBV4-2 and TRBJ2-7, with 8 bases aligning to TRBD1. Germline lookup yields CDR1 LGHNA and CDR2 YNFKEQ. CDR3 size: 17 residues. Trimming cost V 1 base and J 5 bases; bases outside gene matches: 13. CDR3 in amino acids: CASSQGFMYGQGNEQYF. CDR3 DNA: TGTGCCAGCAGCCAAGGATTCATGTATGGACAGGGCAACGAGCAGTACTTC.

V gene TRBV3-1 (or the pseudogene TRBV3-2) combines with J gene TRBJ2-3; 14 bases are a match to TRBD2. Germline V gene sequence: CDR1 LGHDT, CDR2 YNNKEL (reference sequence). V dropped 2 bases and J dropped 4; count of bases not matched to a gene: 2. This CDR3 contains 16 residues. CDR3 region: CASSQTGLAGADTQYF. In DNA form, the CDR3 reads TGTGCCAGCAGCCAAACGGGACTAGCGGGGGCAGATACGCAGTATTTT.

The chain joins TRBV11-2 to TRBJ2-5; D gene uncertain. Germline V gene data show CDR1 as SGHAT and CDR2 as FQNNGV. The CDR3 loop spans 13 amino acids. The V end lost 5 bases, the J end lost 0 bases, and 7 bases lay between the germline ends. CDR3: CASSLGYQETQYF. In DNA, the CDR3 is TGTGCCAGCAGCCTCGGGTACCAAGAGACCCAGTACTTC.

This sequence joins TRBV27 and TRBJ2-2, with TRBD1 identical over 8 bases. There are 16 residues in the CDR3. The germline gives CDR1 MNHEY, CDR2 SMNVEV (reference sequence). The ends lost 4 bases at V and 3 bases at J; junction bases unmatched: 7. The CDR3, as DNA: TGTGCCAGCAGTTCGCGGACAGGGACTCACACCGGGGAGCTGTTTTTT. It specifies CASSSRTGTHTGELFF.

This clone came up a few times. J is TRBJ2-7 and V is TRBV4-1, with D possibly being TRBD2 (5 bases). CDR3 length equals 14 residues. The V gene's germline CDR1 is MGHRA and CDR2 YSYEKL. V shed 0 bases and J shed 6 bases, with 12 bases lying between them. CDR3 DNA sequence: TGCGCCAGCAGCCAAGATTTAAGAGGGCGCGAGCAGTACTTC. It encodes CASSQDLRGREQYF.

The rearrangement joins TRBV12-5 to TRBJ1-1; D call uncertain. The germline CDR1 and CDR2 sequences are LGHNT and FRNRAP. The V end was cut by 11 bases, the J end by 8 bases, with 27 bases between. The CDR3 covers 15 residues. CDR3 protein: CALCLLTRPFSEAFF. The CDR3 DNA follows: TGTGCTCTTTGTTTATTAACTCGACCTTTTTCGGAAGCTTTCTTT.

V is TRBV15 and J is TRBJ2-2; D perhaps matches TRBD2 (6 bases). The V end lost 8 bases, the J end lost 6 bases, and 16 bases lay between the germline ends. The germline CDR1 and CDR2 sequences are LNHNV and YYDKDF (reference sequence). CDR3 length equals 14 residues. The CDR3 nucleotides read TGTGCCACCCGTCAGATGGGGGGTTCCGGGGAGCTGTTTTTT. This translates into CATRQMGGSGELFF.

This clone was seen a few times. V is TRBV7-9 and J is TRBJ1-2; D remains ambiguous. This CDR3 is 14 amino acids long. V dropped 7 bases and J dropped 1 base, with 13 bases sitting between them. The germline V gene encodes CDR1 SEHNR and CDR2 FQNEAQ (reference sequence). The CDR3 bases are TGTGCCAGCAACCCCGGGCCACATAACTATGGCTACACCTTC. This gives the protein CASNPGPHNYGYTF.

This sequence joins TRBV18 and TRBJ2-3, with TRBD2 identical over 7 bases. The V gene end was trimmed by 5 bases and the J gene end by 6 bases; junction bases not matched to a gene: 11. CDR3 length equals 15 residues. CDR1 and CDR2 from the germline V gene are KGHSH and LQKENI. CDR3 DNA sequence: TGTGCCAGCTCAACATTAGCGGGCGGTTGGGATACGCAGTATTTT. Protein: CASSTLAGGWDTQYF.

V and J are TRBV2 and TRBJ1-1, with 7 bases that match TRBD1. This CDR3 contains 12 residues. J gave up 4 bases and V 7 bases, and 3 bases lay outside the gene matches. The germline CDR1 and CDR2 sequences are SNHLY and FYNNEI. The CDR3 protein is CASTGDSTEAFF. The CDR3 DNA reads TGTGCCAGCACGGGGGACAGCACTGAAGCTTTCTTT.

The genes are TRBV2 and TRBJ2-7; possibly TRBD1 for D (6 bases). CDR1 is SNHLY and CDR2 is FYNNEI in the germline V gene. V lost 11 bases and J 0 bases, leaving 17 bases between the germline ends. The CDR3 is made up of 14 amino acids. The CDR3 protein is CASKRGHSSYEQYF. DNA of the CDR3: TGTGCCTCCAAACGGGGACACAGCTCCTACGAGCAGTACTTC.

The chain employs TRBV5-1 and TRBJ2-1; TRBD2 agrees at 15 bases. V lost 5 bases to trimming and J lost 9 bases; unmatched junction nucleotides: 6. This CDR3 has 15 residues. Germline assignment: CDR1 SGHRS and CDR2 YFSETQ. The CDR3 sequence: CASRRGTSGGTEQFF. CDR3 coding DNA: TGCGCCAGCAGACGTGGGACTAGCGGGGGGACTGAGCAGTTCTTC.

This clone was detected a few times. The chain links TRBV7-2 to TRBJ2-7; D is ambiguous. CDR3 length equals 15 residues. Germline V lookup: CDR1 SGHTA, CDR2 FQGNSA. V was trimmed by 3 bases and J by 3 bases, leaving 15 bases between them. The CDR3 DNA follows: TGTGCCAGCAGCTTCGCCTCTCACAAGGACTACGAGCAGTACTTC. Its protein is CASSFASHKDYEQYF.

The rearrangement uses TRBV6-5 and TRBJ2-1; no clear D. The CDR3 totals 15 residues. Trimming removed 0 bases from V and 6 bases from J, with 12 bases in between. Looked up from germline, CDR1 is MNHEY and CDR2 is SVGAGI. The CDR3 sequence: CASSYSGAHLNEQFF. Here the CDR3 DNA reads TGTGCCAGCAGTTACTCTGGTGCTCACCTCAATGAGCAGTTCTTC.

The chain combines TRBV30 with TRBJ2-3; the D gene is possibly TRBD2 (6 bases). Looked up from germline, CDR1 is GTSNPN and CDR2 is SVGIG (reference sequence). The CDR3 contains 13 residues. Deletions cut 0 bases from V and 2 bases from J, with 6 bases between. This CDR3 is CAWSVLATDTQYF. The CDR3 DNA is TGTGCCTGGAGTGTACTAGCCACAGATACGCAGTATTTT.

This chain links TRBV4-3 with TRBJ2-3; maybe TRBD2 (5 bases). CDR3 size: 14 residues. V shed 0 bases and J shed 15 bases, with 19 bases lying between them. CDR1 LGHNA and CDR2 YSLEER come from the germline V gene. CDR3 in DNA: TGCGCCAGCAGCCAAGATAGGGCTAGCCCAAGGGTCTATTTT. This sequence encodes CASSQDRASPRVYF.

For the CDR3, the DNA is TGTGCCAGCAGTGAAATCGGGGGAATGGGCGCGAACACCGGGGAGCTGTTTTTT. Its protein is CASSEIGGMGANTGELFF. V is TRBV2 and J is TRBJ2-2; TRBD2 might be the D (6 bases). Trimming pared 2 bases from V and 0 bases from J, leaving 16 bases between. CDR1 and CDR2 (germline): SNHLY, FYNNEI. CDR3 size: 18 residues.

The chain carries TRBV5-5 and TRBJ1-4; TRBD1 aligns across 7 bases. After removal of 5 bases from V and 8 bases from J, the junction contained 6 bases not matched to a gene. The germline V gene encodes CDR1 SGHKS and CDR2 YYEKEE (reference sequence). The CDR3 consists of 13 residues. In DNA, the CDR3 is TGTGCCAGCAGTCGACAGGGAGGAGAAAAACTGTTTTTT. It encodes CASSRQGGEKLFF.